A single T cell receptor beta chain is shown here with its context. CDR1 is SQVTM, CDR2 ANQGSEA, per germline. The CDR3 is 17 residues long. V shed 2 bases, J shed 3 bases, and the junction held 9 bases outside the gene matches. The data are from a study of T-cell reconstitution after alpha-beta-depleted transplantation in children. Preparing the TCRbeta library involved the use of unique molecular identifiers. Each CDR3 protein gets one entry after TCRdb re-called the PCR reads with MiXCR. The sample has around 670,000 distinct CDR3 sequences, less than 15% seen once; the top ten hold approximately 0.8%.

V gene TRBV29-1 combines with J gene TRBJ2-3; 12 nucleotides line up with TRBD2. The TCR was taken from a girl aged 2-10 years with congenital amegakaryocytic thrombocytopenia, due to receive a stem cell transplant. This material consisted of PBMCs, taken before TCRalphabeta/CD19-depleted stem cell transplant. CDR3 amino acids: CSVEKALGLAGTDTQYF. The CDR3 DNA sequence: TGCAGCGTTGAAAAGGCCCTCGGACTAGCGGGGACAGATACGCAGTATTTT.